The 22 T cell receptor beta chains listed next were all sequenced from one sample in a study of cytomegalovirus exposure and HLA in healthy donors. PCR was performed using 60 Vbeta and 13 Jbeta primers. Measured with immunoSEQ multiplex PCR; TCRdb has only the in-frame clones, and not every one. Found here are under 200,000 clones, 60% to 85% of them singletons; the top ten hold around 5.7%. Sequencing was done on a sample of PBMCs. These receptors all come from a man in his forties in good health and CMV-seronegative.

The rearrangement joins TRBV5-1 to TRBJ2-3; no definite D call. V shed 2 bases and J shed 2 bases, with 3 bases lying between them. Per the germline V gene, CDR1 is SGHRS and CDR2 is YFSETQ. The CDR3 has 12 amino acids. CDR3 protein: CASSFNTDTQYF. The CDR3 DNA follows: TGCGCCAGCAGCTTCAACACAGATACGCAGTATTTT.

V is TRBV7-9 and J is TRBJ1-5, with D hard to call. Per germline, CDR1 SEHNR and CDR2 FQNEAQ (reference sequence). The germline V and J ends were trimmed by 3 bases and 5 bases, with 5 bases remaining between them. CDR3 size: 12 residues. CDR3 amino acids: CASSFFDQPQHF. The CDR3 nucleotides read TGTGCCAGCAGCTTCTTCGATCAGCCCCAGCATTTT.

This chain joins TRBV14 and TRBJ1-1, with a possible D match to TRBD1 (5 bases). Per the germline V gene, CDR1 is SGHDN and CDR2 is FVKESK. The CDR3 consists of 15 residues. V lost 0 bases and J lost 6, with 14 bases in between. CDR3 amino acids: CASSQDASTASEAFF. CDR3 coding DNA: TGTGCCAGCAGCCAAGATGCGTCGACAGCTTCTGAAGCTTTCTTT.

The V and J genes are TRBV4-3 and TRBJ2-5; the match to TRBD2 covers 15 bases. Trimming cost V 4 bases and J 5 bases; bases outside gene matches: 2. The germline CDR1 and CDR2 sequences are LGHNA and YSLEER. The CDR3 has 15 amino acids. The CDR3 here is CASSLGLAGGETQYF. In nucleotides, the CDR3 is TGCGCCAGCAGCCTAGGACTAGCGGGAGGGGAGACCCAGTACTTC.

This clone was detected only a few times. The genes are TRBV5-1 and TRBJ2-5, with 9 bases matching TRBD1. V was clipped by 2 bases and J by 5 bases; unmatched bases: 7. CDR1 is SGHRS, CDR2 YFSETQ, per germline. This CDR3 contains 15 residues. CDR3 coding DNA: TGCGCCAGCAGCTTAGACAGGGGGATAGAGGAGACCCAGTACTTC. Protein sequence: CASSLDRGIEETQYF.

The V and J genes are TRBV7-8 and TRBJ2-7, with a tentative D call TRBD2 (6 bases). This CDR3 contains 15 residues. Germline CDR1 reads SGHVS; CDR2 reads FQNEAQ. The V and J ends lost 4 bases and 9 bases respectively, with 22 bases between them. Here the CDR3 DNA reads TGTGCCAGCAGCTCCTCGGCGGGACTTTTTGGAGGGCAGTACTTC. As protein: CASSSSAGLFGGQYF.

This chain links TRBV7-2 with TRBJ2-4; 12 positions match TRBD2. The length of the CDR3 is 18 residues. Germline V gene lookup returns CDR1 SGHTA and CDR2 FQGNSA. The trim removed 2 bases at V and 10 bases at J, leaving 15 bases unmatched. CDR3 DNA sequence: TGTGCCAGCAGCTTACAAGTAACTAGCGGGAGGCAGACGGGGATTCAGTACTTC. Residues: CASSLQVTSGRQTGIQYF.

This clone was observed a single time. V gene TRBV5-1 combines with J gene TRBJ1-1; D may be TRBD1 (6 bases). The CDR3 runs 17 residues. The germline gives CDR1 SGHRS, CDR2 YFSETQ. V was clipped by 4 bases and J by 3 bases, with 22 bases between them. CDR3 coding DNA: TGCGCCAGCAGCCTAGTCACCGGGGGGGGCGGGGACACTGAAGCTTTCTTT. Translated: CASSLVTGGGGDTEAFF.

J is TRBJ2-5 and V is TRBV7-6; D might be TRBD2 (6 bases). The V gene's germline CDR1 is SGHVS and CDR2 FNYEAQ. Trimming removed 4 bases from V and 7 bases from J, with 22 bases in between. This CDR3 has 16 residues. The CDR3 loop reads CASSSTTRVTGGTQYF. For the CDR3, the DNA is TGTGCCAGCAGCTCCACGACTAGGGTCACAGGCGGGACCCAGTACTTC.

This sequence joins TRBV30 and TRBJ1-2; 9 nucleotides agree with TRBD1. Trimming cost V 5 bases and J 6 bases; bases outside gene matches: 4. In germline, CDR1 is GTSNPN, CDR2 SVGIG (reference sequence). This CDR3 is 12 amino acids long. CDR3 amino acids: CAWVGQGNGYTF. The CDR3, as DNA: TGTGCCTGGGTGGGACAGGGAAATGGCTACACCTTC.

The rearrangement joins TRBV19 to TRBJ2-1; D gene uncertain. V lost 5 bases, J lost 6 bases, and 14 bases lay in between. This CDR3 has 14 residues. CDR1 is LNHDA and CDR2 is SQIVND in the germline V gene (reference sequence). The CDR3 coding sequence is TGTGCCAGTAGTGTCAGACAAGGTCCCAATGAGCAGTTCTTC. Protein sequence: CASSVRQGPNEQFF.

The chain employs TRBV19 and TRBJ2-7; D unresolved. The ends were cut back, 6 bases at V and 5 bases at J, with 8 bases in the middle. Germline CDR1 and CDR2: LNHDA and SQIVND (reference sequence). The CDR3 is made up of 11 amino acids. The CDR3 sequence: CASSLEDEQYF. The CDR3 DNA reads TGTGCCAGTAGCCTAGAGGACGAGCAGTACTTC.

This sequence joins TRBV9 and TRBJ2-2; D may be TRBD2 (7 bases). Trimming pared 4 bases from V and 7 bases from J, leaving 11 bases between. Germline CDR1 SGDLS, CDR2 YYNGEE. The CDR3 contains 13 residues. The CDR3 region has the DNA TGTGCCAGCAGCAGGGGGGGTAACGGGGAGCTGTTTTTT. Its protein is CASSRGGNGELFF.

The V gene is TRBV7-2, the J gene TRBJ1-2; D gene ambiguous. There are 15 residues in the CDR3. Germline V gene lookup returns CDR1 SGHTA and CDR2 FQGNSA. The V end was cut by 1 base, the J end by 0 bases, with 9 bases between. CDR3 region: CASSLVATPNYGYTF. The CDR3 DNA is TGTGCCAGCAGCTTAGTAGCGACACCTAACTATGGCTACACCTTC.

The chain combines TRBV7-2 with TRBJ2-7, with TRBD2 identical over 11 bases. From germline, CDR1 is SGHTA and CDR2 FQGNSA. The V segment lost 1 base and the J segment 11 bases; nucleotides outside the gene matches: 4. The CDR3 totals 13 residues. The CDR3 bases are TGTGCCAGCAGCTTAGAACTAGCGGGGGTGGAGTACTTC. This gives the protein CASSLELAGVEYF. Full variable domain (rest looked up from reference TRBV7-2 and TRBJ2-7): GAGVSQSPSNKVTEKGKDVELRCDPISGHTALYWYRQSLGQGLEFLIYFQGNSAPDKSGLPSDRFSAERTGGSVSTLTIQRTQQEDSAVYLCASSLELAGVEYFGPGTRLTVT.

This clone was seen only a few times. This chain joins TRBV10-3 and TRBJ2-1, with a tentative D call TRBD1 (5 bases). Trimming pared 4 bases from V and 8 bases from J, leaving 12 bases between. This CDR3 is 13 amino acids long. The V gene's germline CDR1 is ENHRY and CDR2 SYGVKD. CDR3 nucleotide sequence: TGTGCCATCAGTGTTGGCAGGGATGATGAGCAGTTCTTC. Amino acid sequence: CAISVGRDDEQFF.

The chain is built from TRBV7-2 and TRBJ2-7, with D unclear. The CDR3 sequence is 14 residues long. Germline-derived CDR1 and CDR2 are SGHTA and FQGNSA. The ends were cut back, 0 bases at V and 4 bases at J, with 10 bases in the middle. CDR3 protein: CASSLAGQAYEQYF. The CDR3 DNA sequence: TGTGCCAGCAGCTTAGCTGGGCAGGCTTACGAGCAGTACTTC.

The chain uses TRBV6-1 and TRBJ2-7; D is perhaps TRBD1 (5 bases). CDR1 is MNHNS and CDR2 is SASEGT in the germline V gene. Trimming stripped 2 bases from V and 2 bases from J, with 7 bases between. The length of the CDR3 is 13 residues. The CDR3 DNA follows: TGTGCCAGCAGTGAACGACAGCCCTACGAGCAGTACTTC. As protein: CASSERQPYEQYF.

The genes are TRBV9 and TRBJ1-4; no reliable D call. V gave up 2 bases and J gave up 5 bases, with 10 bases separating them. This CDR3 region has 14 residues. Germline V gene sequence: CDR1 SGDLS, CDR2 YYNGEE. CDR3 region: CASSVDGFNEKLFF. In DNA, the CDR3 is TGTGCCAGCAGCGTCGACGGGTTCAATGAAAAACTGTTTTTT.

In nucleotides, the CDR3 is TGTGCCAGCTCAACAGGGGGCGCAGATACGCAGTATTTT. Translating it yields CASSTGGADTQYF. This chain connects TRBV18 to TRBJ2-3; the match to TRBD1 covers 9 bases. After removal of 5 bases from V and 4 bases from J, the junction contained 1 base not matched to a gene. The CDR3 is made up of 13 amino acids. From germline, CDR1 is KGHSH and CDR2 LQKENI.

This chain connects TRBV18 to TRBJ2-2; 7 bases match TRBD2. In germline, CDR1 is KGHSH, CDR2 LQKENI. The junction had 6 bases not matched to a gene; V was cut back by 2 bases and J by 3 bases. The CDR3 totals 16 residues. CDR3 sequence: CASSPTGGRDTGELFF. CDR3 bases: TGTGCCAGCTCACCAACGGGAGGAAGGGACACCGGGGAGCTGTTTTTT.

In its sample, this clone was seen many times. J is TRBJ2-3 and V is TRBV4-1; 11 bases agree with TRBD2. Germline V gene data show CDR1 as MGHRA and CDR2 as YSYEKL. This CDR3 is 16 amino acids long. The V gene end was trimmed by 4 bases and the J gene end by 4 bases; junction bases not matched to a gene: 7. The CDR3 DNA sequence: TGCGCCAGCAGCCGAGGCAGTAGCGGGAGGGCAGATACGCAGTATTTT. It specifies CASSRGSSGRADTQYF.